The 28 T cell receptor beta chains below all came from one sample that was sequenced in a study of T cell repertoires in cytomegalovirus infection. TCRdb reprocessed the reads with MiXCR, giving one entry per CDR3 protein. The data hold about 150,000 distinct CDR3 sequences, with roughly a quarter observed a single time. Sequences were obtained from PBMCs. Source of these receptors: a human donor in good health (CMV status not recorded). Some clones in this sample may be carry-over from other donors' samples.

The sample holds a few counts of this clonotype. V usage is TRBV7-9 and J usage is TRBJ2-2; a possible D gene is TRBD1 (6 bases). The V gene lost 5 bases and the J gene lost 4 bases, with 11 bases spanning the gap. Germline values: CDR1 SEHNR, CDR2 FQNEAQ (reference sequence). The CDR3 runs to 14 residues. The CDR3 nucleotides are TGTGCCAGCAGCAAAGCAGGGGTCACCGGGGAGCTGTTTTTT. This translates into CASSKAGVTGELFF.

For the CDR3, the DNA is TGTGCCAGCAGGGCTAGGTCCTCCTACAATGAGCAGTTCTTC. Residues: CASRARSSYNEQFF. This chain links TRBV28 with TRBJ2-1; D gene ambiguous. Germline V gene data show CDR1 as MDHEN and CDR2 as SYDVKM. The CDR3 loop spans 14 amino acids. V was trimmed by 6 bases and J by 0 bases, leaving 9 bases between them.

The chain uses TRBV7-3 and TRBJ2-2, with TRBD2 matching over 8 bases. Germline V lookup: CDR1 SGHTA, CDR2 FQGTGA. The CDR3 totals 16 residues. Losses at the gene ends were 1 base for V and 4 bases for J; bases not matched to a gene: 5. The CDR3 reads CASSLIASGSTGELFF. The CDR3 region has the DNA TGTGCCAGCAGCTTAATCGCTAGCGGGTCCACCGGGGAGCTGTTTTTT.

The table lists this clonotype with many counts. V gene TRBV7-2 combines with J gene TRBJ1-1; 7 bases match TRBD1. V lost 7 bases to trimming and J lost 11 bases; unmatched junction nucleotides: 10. Germline-derived CDR1 and CDR2 are SGHTA and FQGNSA. This CDR3 contains 12 residues. The CDR3 coding sequence is TGTGCCAGCACTGACAGGGTCGGGACGGCTTTCTTT. It yields the protein CASTDRVGTAFF.

This clonotype has just a few counts. The chain links TRBV28 to TRBJ2-7; the D gene is possibly TRBD1 (5 bases). This CDR3 spans 13 amino acids. CDR1 is MDHEN, CDR2 SYDVKM, per germline. The V end lost 5 bases, the J end lost 7 bases, and 15 bases lay between the germline ends. The CDR3 loop is CASSPGPDKEQYF. For the CDR3, the DNA is TGTGCCAGCAGTCCCGGACCGGACAAGGAGCAGTACTTC. Combining the CDR3 with reference TRBV28 and TRBJ2-7 gives the whole variable domain DVKVTQSSRYLVKRTGEKVFLECVQDMDHENMFWYRQDPGLGLRLIYFSYDVKMKEKGDIPEGYSVSREKKERFSLILESASTNQTSMYLCASSPGPDKEQYFGPGTRLTVT.

As for this clonotype: It may be a read error: a sequence one base away is much more abundant. The chain couples TRBV28 to TRBJ2-5, with 10 nucleotides matching TRBD2. CDR1 and CDR2 from the germline V gene are MDHEN and SYDVKM. The CDR3 loop spans 15 amino acids. CDR3 residues: CASSILAGASEIQYF. The CDR3 nucleotides are TGTGCCAGCAGTATCCTAGCGGGAGCATCAGAGATCCAGTACTTC.

This clonotype was detected only a few times. The chain combines TRBV12-3 or TRBV12-4 with TRBJ1-6; 9 nucleotides match TRBD1. V shed 6 bases and J 7 bases; nucleotides not matched to a gene: 7. This CDR3 is built from 15 residues. This CDR3 reads CASSQRQGENSPLHF. CDR3 nucleotides: TGTGCCAGCAGCCAACGACAGGGGGAAAATTCACCCCTCCACTTT.

The V gene is TRBV15, the J gene TRBJ1-3, with D possibly matching TRBD1 (6 bases). Germline CDR1 and CDR2: LNHNV and YYDKDF (reference sequence). Trimming took 1 base from V and 0 from J, leaving 7 bases between them. This CDR3 is built from 15 residues. The CDR3 is CATSRGGGSGNTIYF. CDR3 sequence (DNA): TGTGCCACCAGCAGAGGAGGGGGCTCTGGAAACACCATATATTTT.

This clonotype was seen many times. The chain recombines TRBV12-3 or TRBV12-4 with TRBJ2-1, with 9 bases lining up with TRBD2. V lost 4 bases and J lost 3; bases outside the gene matches: 7. This CDR3 is 16 amino acids long. This chain's CDR3 is CASSSIAGAFYNEQFF. CDR3 nucleotides: TGTGCCAGCAGTTCTATAGCGGGGGCGTTCTACAATGAGCAGTTCTTC.

The V and J genes are TRBV5-8 and TRBJ1-5; 8 bases line up with TRBD1. The V segment lost 3 bases and the J segment 8 bases; nucleotides outside the gene matches: 10. This CDR3 has 15 residues. Germline-derived CDR1 and CDR2 are SGHTS and YDEGEE. CDR3 DNA: TGTGCCAGCAGCTGGACCGGGACAGGTCTTGAGCCCCAGCATTTT. Amino acid sequence: CASSWTGTGLEPQHF.

This sequence joins TRBV19 and TRBJ2-4, with D maybe TRBD2 (6 bases). CDR1 is LNHDA, CDR2 SQIVND, per germline (reference sequence). The CDR3 contains 11 residues. V lost 10 bases, J lost 11 bases, and 15 bases lay in between. The DNA of the CDR3 is TGTGCCACCGGAGGGGCCTGGGTTCAGTACTTC. This sequence encodes CATGGAWVQYF.

The chain links TRBV28 to TRBJ2-5, with TRBD1 matching 8 bases. The J segment lost 5 bases and the V segment lost 6 bases, leaving 5 bases of the junction unmatched. Germline lookup yields CDR1 MDHEN and CDR2 SYDVKM. There are 13 residues in the CDR3. The CDR3 loop reads CASRDRVGETQYF. The CDR3, as DNA: TGTGCCAGCAGGGACAGGGTAGGGGAGACCCAGTACTTC.

This clonotype turned up a few times. CDR3 DNA: TGCAGTCCCCCTGACCCGGGAGGCACTGAAGCTTTCTTT. Its translation: CSPPDPGGTEAFF. This sequence joins TRBV20-1 and TRBJ1-1; D gene uncertain. With 8 bases removed from V and 4 bases from J, the gap between germline ends came to 17 bases. The germline V gene encodes CDR1 DFQATT and CDR2 SNEGSKA (reference sequence). The CDR3 length is 13 residues.

This chain uses TRBV20-1 with TRBJ2-5; 10 bases line up with TRBD2. The CDR3 is 14 residues long. Trimming cost V 5 bases and J 7 bases; bases outside gene matches: 10. CDR1 is DFQATT and CDR2 is SNEGSKA in the germline V gene (reference sequence). The CDR3, as DNA: TGCAGTGCTCCTCCAGCGGGAGGGTCGAGGACCCAGTACTTC. This gives the protein CSAPPAGGSRTQYF.

As DNA, the CDR3 is TGTGCCTGGAGTCTAGTCTCATCCTACAATGAGCAGTTCTTC. Translating gives CAWSLVSSYNEQFF. The chain is built from TRBV30 and TRBJ2-1; no firm D call. Germline CDR1 is GTSNPN and CDR2 is SVGIG (reference sequence). V was clipped by 2 bases and J by 1 base, with 9 bases between them. This CDR3 is built from 14 residues.

This clonotype was seen many times. V is TRBV7-2 and J is TRBJ1-6; D perhaps matches TRBD1 (5 bases). The CDR3 spans 14 residues. Germline loops: CDR1 SGHTA, CDR2 FQGNSA. Trimming removed 2 bases from V and 9 bases from J, with 11 bases in between. The DNA of the CDR3 is TGTGCCAGCAGCTTATGGCAGGGTGGTTCACCCCTCCACTTT. It yields the protein CASSLWQGGSPLHF.

This clonotype was observed a few times. The J gene is TRBJ1-1, the V gene TRBV7-3; 7 bases match TRBD1. The ends lost 4 bases at V and 11 bases at J; junction bases unmatched: 10. The CDR3 runs to 13 residues. Looked up from germline, CDR1 is SGHTA and CDR2 is FQGTGA. Written as DNA, the CDR3 is TGTGCCAGCAGCTCACTCCAGGGGGGAGTCGCTTTCTTT. It is translated as CASSSLQGGVAFF.

This clonotype was seen at least ten times. J is TRBJ2-4 and V is TRBV7-2, with D perhaps matching TRBD2 (7 bases). Trimming removed 5 bases at V and 4 bases at J, with 18 bases between. CDR1 and CDR2 from the germline V gene are SGHTA and FQGNSA. The CDR3 contains 16 residues. CDR3 sequence reads: CASSPLGGGGKNIQYF. CDR3 DNA sequence: TGTGCCAGCAGCCCGCTGGGGGGGGGCGGGAAAAACATTCAGTACTTC.

Ten or more counts support this clonotype. CDR3 in amino acids: CSAQNVGLYEQYF. The CDR3 DNA sequence: TGCAGTGCTCAGAACGTAGGGCTTTACGAGCAGTACTTC. V and J are TRBV20-1 and TRBJ2-7; D call uncertain. V lost 5 bases and J 4 bases, leaving 15 bases between the germline ends. The CDR3 length is 13 residues. In germline, CDR1 is DFQATT, CDR2 SNEGSKA (reference sequence).

The chain combines TRBV14 with TRBJ2-1; D is unresolved. CDR1 is SGHDN, CDR2 FVKESK, per germline. The CDR3 is 16 residues long. V dropped 1 base and J dropped 1 base, with 11 bases sitting between them. The CDR3 loop reads CASSQGLQPSYNEQFF. The CDR3 nucleotides read TGTGCCAGCAGCCAAGGACTGCAGCCATCCTACAATGAGCAGTTCTTC.

There are many counts of this clonotype. The chain joins TRBV11-3 to TRBJ2-6, with D tentatively TRBD2 (5 bases). V was pared by 5 bases and J by 0 bases, with 8 bases between. The CDR3 covers 15 residues. Germline lookup yields CDR1 SGHNT and CDR2 YENEEA. The CDR3 nucleotides are TGTGCCAGCAGCCAAGGAGGCTCTGGGGCCAACGTCCTGACTTTC. Encoded protein: CASSQGGSGANVLTF.

This clonotype has only a few counts. The V and J genes are TRBV7-9 and TRBJ2-5, with 10 nucleotides matching TRBD1. The germline gives CDR1 SEHNR, CDR2 FQNEAQ (reference sequence). Unmatched junction bases numbered 11, after V lost 5 bases and J lost 5 bases. CDR3 length equals 16 residues. The CDR3 here is CASSPVGQGIGETQYF. In DNA form, the CDR3 reads TGTGCCAGCAGCCCCGTGGGACAGGGGATTGGGGAGACCCAGTACTTC.

The CDR3 reads CASSIQGSGANVLTF. The DNA of the CDR3 is TGTGCCAGCAGTATCCAGGGATCTGGGGCCAACGTCCTGACTTTC. The chain combines TRBV28 with TRBJ2-6, with TRBD1 as a possible D gene (5 bases). Germline CDR1 MDHEN, CDR2 SYDVKM. The CDR3 totals 15 residues. V was trimmed by 5 bases and J by 1 base, leaving 9 bases between them.

The rearrangement links TRBV7-4 to TRBJ1-1, with 7 bases fitting TRBD1. This CDR3 contains 14 residues. The V segment lost 4 bases and the J segment 4 bases; nucleotides outside the gene matches: 6. In germline, CDR1 is SGHVT, CDR2 SQSDAQ. The CDR3 here is CASSSRQGSTEAFF. The CDR3 DNA sequence: TGTGCCAGCAGCTCGCGACAGGGCTCCACTGAAGCTTTCTTT.

This clonotype showed up just a few times. The chain carries TRBV7-9 and TRBJ1-2; TRBD1 matches at 7 bases. CDR3 length equals 14 residues. From germline, CDR1 is SEHNR and CDR2 FQNEAQ (reference sequence). V lost 2 bases, J lost 8 bases, and 8 bases stayed unmatched. The CDR3 nucleotides are TGTGCCAGCAGCTTATCGGAGGGGGCGGGAGGCTACACCTTC. It translates to CASSLSEGAGGYTF. Variable domain in full (rest from reference TRBV7-9 and TRBJ1-2): DTGVSQNPRHKITKRGQNVTFRCDPISEHNRLYWYRQTLGQGPEFLTYFQNEAQLEKSRLLSDRFSAERPKGSFSTLEIQRTEQGDSAMYLCASSLSEGAGGYTFGSGTRLTVV.

In this sample, this clonotype turned up many times. The chain combines TRBV7-2 with TRBJ2-1; D uncertain. This CDR3 has 13 residues. CDR1 is SGHTA and CDR2 is FQGNSA in the germline V gene. V dropped 4 bases and J dropped 5 bases, with 9 bases sitting between them. Written as DNA, the CDR3 is TGTGCCAGCAGCTCAAGACTTGACAATGAGCAGTTCTTC. Its translation: CASSSRLDNEQFF.

The table lists this clonotype with a count of one. V usage is TRBV7-9 and J usage is TRBJ2-7; TRBD1 matches 7 bases. CDR1 is SEHNR, CDR2 FQNEAQ, per germline (reference sequence). With 5 bases clipped from V and 5 bases from J, the junction kept 9 bases outside the gene matches. The CDR3 extends over 14 amino acids. CDR3 in DNA: TGTGCCAGCAGCCCCCGGGACAGTGTGGACGAGCAGTACTTC. Translating gives CASSPRDSVDEQYF.

This chain uses TRBV29-1 with TRBJ2-1; D possibly corresponds to TRBD1 (5 bases). Per the germline V gene, CDR1 is SQVTM and CDR2 is ANQGSEA. Trimming removed 3 bases from V and 7 bases from J, with 13 bases in between. The CDR3 is made up of 13 amino acids. The CDR3 protein is CSVDGRVVNEQFF. In DNA form, the CDR3 reads TGCAGCGTTGACGGCAGGGTCGTGAATGAGCAGTTCTTC.